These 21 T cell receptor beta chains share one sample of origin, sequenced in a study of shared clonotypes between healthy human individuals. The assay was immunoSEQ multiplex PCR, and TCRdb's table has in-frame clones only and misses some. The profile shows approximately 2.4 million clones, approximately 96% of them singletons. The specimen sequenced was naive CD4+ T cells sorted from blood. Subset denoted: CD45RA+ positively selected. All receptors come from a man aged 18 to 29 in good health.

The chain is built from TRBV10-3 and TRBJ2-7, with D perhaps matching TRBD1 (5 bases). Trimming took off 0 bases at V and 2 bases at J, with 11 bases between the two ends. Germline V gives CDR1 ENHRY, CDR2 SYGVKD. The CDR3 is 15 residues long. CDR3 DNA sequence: TGTGCCATCAGTGAGTCAGGGGCGACAACCTACGAGCAGTACTTC. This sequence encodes CAISESGATTYEQYF.

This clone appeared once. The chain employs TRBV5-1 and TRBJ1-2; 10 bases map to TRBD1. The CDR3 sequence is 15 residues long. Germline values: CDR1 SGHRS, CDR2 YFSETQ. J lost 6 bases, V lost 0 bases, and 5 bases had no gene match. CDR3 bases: TGCGCCAGCAGCTTGGCTAGACAGGGGGCGGATGGCTACACCTTC. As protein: CASSLARQGADGYTF.

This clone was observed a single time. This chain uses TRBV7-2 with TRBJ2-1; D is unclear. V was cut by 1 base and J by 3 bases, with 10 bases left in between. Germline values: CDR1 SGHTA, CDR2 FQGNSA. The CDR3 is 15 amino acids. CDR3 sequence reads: CASSLELALYNEQFF. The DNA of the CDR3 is TGTGCCAGCAGCTTAGAATTAGCTCTCTACAATGAGCAGTTCTTC.

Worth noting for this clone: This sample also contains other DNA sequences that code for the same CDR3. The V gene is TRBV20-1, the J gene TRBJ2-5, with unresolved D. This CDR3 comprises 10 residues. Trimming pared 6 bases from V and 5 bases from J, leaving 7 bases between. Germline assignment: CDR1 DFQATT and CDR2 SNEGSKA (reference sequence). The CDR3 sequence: CSASLETQYF. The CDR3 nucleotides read TGCAGTGCCAGCTTGGAGACCCAGTACTTC.

CDR3 sequence: CASSGRRAGIVNYGYTF. As DNA, the CDR3 is TGTGCCAGCAGTGGACGGAGAGCAGGGATCGTTAACTATGGCTACACCTTC. The chain couples TRBV25-1 to TRBJ1-2; D is perhaps TRBD1 (5 bases). This CDR3 region has 17 residues. V was cut by 4 bases and J by 1 base, with 19 bases left in between. Germline loops: CDR1 MGHDK, CDR2 SYGVNS.

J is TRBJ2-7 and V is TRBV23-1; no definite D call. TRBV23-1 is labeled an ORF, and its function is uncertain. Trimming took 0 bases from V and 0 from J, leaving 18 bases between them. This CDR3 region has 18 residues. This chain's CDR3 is CASSQSSVYALSSYEQYF. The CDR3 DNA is TGCGCCAGCAGTCAATCGAGCGTTTATGCTTTGAGCTCCTACGAGCAGTACTTC.

The CDR3 reads CASSSGRSTYEQYF. CDR3 bases: TGCGCCAGCAGCTCGGGTAGATCTACCTACGAGCAGTACTTC. The V call is TRBV5-1, the J call TRBJ2-7; D is ambiguous. Trimming took off 3 bases at V and 2 bases at J, with 12 bases between the two ends. This CDR3 spans 14 amino acids. Germline assignment: CDR1 SGHRS and CDR2 YFSETQ. The whole variable domain, filled in from reference TRBV5-1 and TRBJ2-7, reads KAGVTQTPRYLIKTRGQQVTLSCSPISGHRSVSWYQQTPGQGLQFLFEYFSETQRNKGNFPGRFSGRQFSNSRSEMNVSTLELGDSALYLCASSSGRSTYEQYFGPGTRLTVT.

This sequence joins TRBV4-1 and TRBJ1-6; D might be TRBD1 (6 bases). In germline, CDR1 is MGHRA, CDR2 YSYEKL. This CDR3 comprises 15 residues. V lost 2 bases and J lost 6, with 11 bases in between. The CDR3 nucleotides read TGCGCCAGCAGCCAACTGCAGGGGTTTAATTCACCCCTCCACTTT. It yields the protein CASSQLQGFNSPLHF.

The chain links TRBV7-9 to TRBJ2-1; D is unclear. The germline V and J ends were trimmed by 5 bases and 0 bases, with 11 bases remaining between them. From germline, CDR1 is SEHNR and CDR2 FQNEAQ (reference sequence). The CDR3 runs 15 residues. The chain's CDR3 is CASSKWVSSYNEQFF. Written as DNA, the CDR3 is TGTGCCAGCAGCAAGTGGGTTAGCTCCTACAATGAGCAGTTCTTC.

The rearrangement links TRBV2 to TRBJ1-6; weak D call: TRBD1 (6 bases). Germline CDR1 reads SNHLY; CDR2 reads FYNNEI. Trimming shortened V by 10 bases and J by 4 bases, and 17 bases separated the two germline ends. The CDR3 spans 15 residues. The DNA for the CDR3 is TGTGCCACCCGGAACAGGGAAGATTATAATTCACCCCTCCACTTT. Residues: CATRNREDYNSPLHF.

CDR3 loop: CASSPWSGGTDTEAFF. Here the CDR3 DNA reads TGTGCCAGCTCACCATGGTCGGGGGGCACGGACACTGAAGCTTTCTTT. The rearrangement links TRBV18 to TRBJ1-1; TRBD1 is a possible D gene (6 bases). Germline V gene data show CDR1 as KGHSH and CDR2 as LQKENI. Trimming pared 2 bases from V and 3 bases from J, leaving 16 bases between. This CDR3 contains 16 residues.

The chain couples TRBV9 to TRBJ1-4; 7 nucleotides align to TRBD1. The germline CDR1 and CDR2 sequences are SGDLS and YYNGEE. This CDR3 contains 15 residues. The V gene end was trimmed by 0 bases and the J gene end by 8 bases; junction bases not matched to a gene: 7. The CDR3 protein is CASSVDEGALEKLFF. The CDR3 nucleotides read TGTGCCAGCAGCGTAGATGAGGGGGCTTTGGAAAAACTGTTTTTT.

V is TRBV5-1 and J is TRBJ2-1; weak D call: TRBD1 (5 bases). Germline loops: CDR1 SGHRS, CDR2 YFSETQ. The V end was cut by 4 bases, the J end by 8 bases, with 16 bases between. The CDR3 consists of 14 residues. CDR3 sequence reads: CASSRGEARDEQFF. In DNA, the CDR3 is TGCGCCAGCAGCAGGGGCGAGGCTCGCGATGAGCAGTTCTTC. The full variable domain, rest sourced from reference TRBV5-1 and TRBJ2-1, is KAGVTQTPRYLIKTRGQQVTLSCSPISGHRSVSWYQQTPGQGLQFLFEYFSETQRNKGNFPGRFSGRQFSNSRSEMNVSTLELGDSALYLCASSRGEARDEQFFGPGTRLTVL.

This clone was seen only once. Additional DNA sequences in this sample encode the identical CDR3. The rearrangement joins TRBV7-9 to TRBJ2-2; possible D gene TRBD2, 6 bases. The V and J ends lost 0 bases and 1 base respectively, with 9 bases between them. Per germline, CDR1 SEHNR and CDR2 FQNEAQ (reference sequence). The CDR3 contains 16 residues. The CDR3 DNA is TGTGCCAGCAGCTTAGCCGGGGGAGGGAACACCGGGGAGCTGTTTTTT. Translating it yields CASSLAGGGNTGELFF.

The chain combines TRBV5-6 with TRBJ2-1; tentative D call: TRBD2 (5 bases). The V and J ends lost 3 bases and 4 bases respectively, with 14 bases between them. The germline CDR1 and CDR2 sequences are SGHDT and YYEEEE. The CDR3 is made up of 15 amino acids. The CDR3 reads CASSSGNGLYNEQFF. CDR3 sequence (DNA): TGTGCCAGCAGCTCGGGAAACGGCCTTTACAATGAGCAGTTCTTC.

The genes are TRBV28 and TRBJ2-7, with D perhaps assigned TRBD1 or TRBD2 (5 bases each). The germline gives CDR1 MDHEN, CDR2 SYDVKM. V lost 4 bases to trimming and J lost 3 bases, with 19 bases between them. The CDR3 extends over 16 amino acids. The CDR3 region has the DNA TGTGCCAGCAGTTCAAGCAGGACACTTGGGAGCTACGAGCAGTACTTC. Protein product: CASSSSRTLGSYEQYF.

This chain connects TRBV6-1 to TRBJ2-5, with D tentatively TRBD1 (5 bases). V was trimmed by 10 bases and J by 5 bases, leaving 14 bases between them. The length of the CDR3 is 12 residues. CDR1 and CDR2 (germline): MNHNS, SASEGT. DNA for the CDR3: TGTGCCATCTTGTTGGGGCGCGAGACCCAGTACTTC. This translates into CAILLGRETQYF.

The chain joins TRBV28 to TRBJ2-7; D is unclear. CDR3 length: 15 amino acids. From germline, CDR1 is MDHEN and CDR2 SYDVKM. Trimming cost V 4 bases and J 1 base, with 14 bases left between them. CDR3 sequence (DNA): TGTGCCAGCAGTTCCGCTGTGGGGAAATCCTACGAGCAGTACTTC. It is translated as CASSSAVGKSYEQYF.

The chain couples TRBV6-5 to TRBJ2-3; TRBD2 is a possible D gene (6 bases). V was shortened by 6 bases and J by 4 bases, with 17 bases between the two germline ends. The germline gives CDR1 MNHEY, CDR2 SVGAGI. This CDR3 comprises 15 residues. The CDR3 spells CASSPRTIGADTQYF. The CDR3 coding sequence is TGTGCCAGCAGCCCGCGGACTATCGGGGCAGATACGCAGTATTTT.

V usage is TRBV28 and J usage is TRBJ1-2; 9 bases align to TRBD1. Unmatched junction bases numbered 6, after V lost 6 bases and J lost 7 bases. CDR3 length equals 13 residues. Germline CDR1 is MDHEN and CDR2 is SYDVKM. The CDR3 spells CASRLTGGRGYTF. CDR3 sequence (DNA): TGTGCCAGCAGACTCACAGGGGGCCGTGGCTACACCTTC.

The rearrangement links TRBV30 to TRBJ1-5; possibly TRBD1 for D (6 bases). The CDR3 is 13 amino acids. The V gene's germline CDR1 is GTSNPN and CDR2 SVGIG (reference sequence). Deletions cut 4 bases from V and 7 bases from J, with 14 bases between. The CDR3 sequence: CAWTPQGSQPQHF. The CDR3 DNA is TGTGCCTGGACCCCACAGGGTAGCCAGCCCCAGCATTTT.